The 10 T cell receptor beta chains reported below all come from one sample, sequenced in a study of T cells in Graves' hyperthyroidism and ophthalmopathy. RNA transcripts gave rise to amplified TCR beta CDR3 regions. With the HTBI primer set, the TCR CDR3 went through a first round of RT-PCR. TCRdb ran MiXCR on the multiplex PCR reads and lists one entry per CDR3 protein. The sample records about 640,000 distinct CDR3 sequences, less than 25% being singletons. Sequenced: blood. These receptors were obtained from a man aged 25-40 years with Graves' ophthalmopathy.

A few counts support this clonotype. V gene TRBV29-1 combines with J gene TRBJ1-4, with 10 bases identical to TRBD1. Trimming cost V 4 bases and J 8 bases; bases outside gene matches: 7. This CDR3 is 14 amino acids long. Germline V gives CDR1 SQVTM, CDR2 ANQGSEA. The CDR3 protein is CSVGRGTGDEKLFF. DNA for the CDR3: TGCAGCGTTGGGCGTGGGACAGGGGACGAAAAACTGTTTTTT.

This clonotype was seen once. The rearrangement links TRBV12-3 or TRBV12-4 to TRBJ2-1, with a weak D call TRBD1 (5 bases). The germline V and J ends were trimmed by 10 bases and 11 bases, with 18 bases remaining between them. This CDR3 is 12 amino acids long. Here the CDR3 reads CANIFIQDKQFF. For the CDR3, the DNA is TGTGCCAACATTTTTATACAGGATAAGCAGTTCTTC.

This chain joins TRBV5-5 and TRBJ2-3, with D hard to call. The V and J ends lost 4 bases and 0 bases respectively, with 15 bases between them. The germline V gene has CDR1 SGHKS and CDR2 YYEKEE (reference sequence). CDR3 length: 16 residues. CDR3 sequence reads: CASSITLVSSTDTQYF. DNA for the CDR3: TGTGCCAGCAGCATAACTTTAGTATCTAGCACAGATACGCAGTATTTT.

CDR3 residues: CAWSGLRLTGELFF. CDR3 sequence (DNA): TGTGCCTGGAGTGGTCTGCGACTCACCGGGGAGCTGTTTTTT. The chain couples TRBV30 to TRBJ2-2; D gene unclear. Trimming removed 1 base from V and 4 bases from J, with 10 bases in between. The germline V gene encodes CDR1 GTSNPN and CDR2 SVGIG (reference sequence). CDR3 length equals 14 residues.

This clonotype was picked up many times. This chain connects TRBV6-1 to TRBJ2-5, with 10 bases aligning to TRBD1. The length of the CDR3 is 13 residues. The trim removed 8 bases at V and 4 bases at J, leaving 4 bases unmatched. Germline V gene sequence: CDR1 MNHNS, CDR2 SASEGT. The CDR3 sequence is CASQRDRGETQYF. The DNA of the CDR3 is TGTGCCAGCCAGAGGGACAGGGGAGAGACCCAGTACTTC.

This clonotype has only a few counts. The rearrangement uses TRBV12-3 or TRBV12-4 and TRBJ2-1, with 7 nucleotides matching TRBD2. V was pared by 3 bases and J by 12 bases, with 11 bases of the junction left unmatched. This CDR3 spans 14 amino acids. CDR3 DNA sequence: TGTGCCAGCAGTTTGTGGGCTAGCGGTTCGGGGCAGTTCTTC. It is translated as CASSLWASGSGQFF.

The chain joins TRBV7-9 to TRBJ2-1; maybe TRBD2 (5 bases). Germline CDR1 reads SEHNR; CDR2 reads FQNEAQ (reference sequence). Trimming stripped 5 bases from V and 15 bases from J, with 23 bases between. The CDR3 covers 14 residues. DNA of the CDR3: TGTGCCAGCAGCCGGGCGGACTTAAGCGGAGTAAGGTTCTTC. It translates to CASSRADLSGVRFF.

This rearrangement joins TRBV7-2 to TRBJ1-6; 7 bases agree with TRBD1. CDR3 length equals 16 residues. The germline gives CDR1 SGHTA, CDR2 FQGNSA. The V segment lost 5 bases and the J segment 7 bases; nucleotides outside the gene matches: 11. The CDR3 nucleotides are TGTGCCAGCAGCCAGGCTTCGGGACAGCGAAATTCACCCCTCCACTTT. It specifies CASSQASGQRNSPLHF.

This clonotype was observed many times. The chain is built from TRBV12-3 or TRBV12-4 and TRBJ2-1, with D maybe TRBD2 (5 bases). The germline V and J ends were trimmed by 7 bases and 5 bases, with 15 bases remaining between them. The CDR3 totals 14 residues. The DNA of the CDR3 is TGTGCCAGCATCAAAAGGGAGCAGGACAATGAGCAGTTCTTC. As protein: CASIKREQDNEQFF.

This clonotype was seen repeatedly, ten times or more. The chain recombines TRBV12-3 or TRBV12-4 with TRBJ2-7; D perhaps matches TRBD1 (6 bases). The V and J ends lost 6 bases and 2 bases respectively, with 14 bases between them. The CDR3 consists of 14 residues. CDR3 region: CASSQRDTAYEQYF. In nucleotides, the CDR3 is TGTGCCAGCAGCCAAAGGGACACCGCCTACGAGCAGTACTTC.